The 21 T cell receptor beta chains reported below all come from one sample, sequenced in a study of blood T cell repertoires in COVID-19. Assay used: immunoSEQ multiplex PCR; TCRdb lists only in-frame clones, some missing. This sample has approximately 240,000 clones, with around 87% found just once. The sample comprised PBMCs or T cells enriched from blood (not recorded which). These receptors were collected from a woman in her twenties or thirties with acute COVID-19.

The chain joins TRBV7-2 to TRBJ2-7; D is possibly TRBD2 (6 bases). Trimming took off 5 bases at V and 3 bases at J, with 14 bases between the two ends. CDR3 length equals 14 residues. The germline V gene encodes CDR1 SGHTA and CDR2 FQGNSA. The CDR3 nucleotides read TGTGCCAGCAGCGTAAGCGGGCGGAACTACGAGCAGTACTTC. It translates to CASSVSGRNYEQYF.

The chain uses TRBV2 and TRBJ2-3; 8 bases agree with TRBD2. The J segment lost 2 bases and the V segment lost 7 bases, leaving 14 bases of the junction unmatched. The CDR3 sequence is 17 residues long. CDR1 and CDR2 (germline): SNHLY, FYNNEI. The CDR3 here is CASTGGITSGDTDTQYF. The CDR3 nucleotides are TGTGCCAGCACTGGGGGAATTACTAGCGGCGACACAGATACGCAGTATTTT.

The chain is built from TRBV30 and TRBJ1-2; possibly TRBD1 for D (6 bases). This CDR3 region has 13 residues. Per germline, CDR1 GTSNPN and CDR2 SVGIG (reference sequence). The germline V and J ends were trimmed by 3 bases and 8 bases, with 16 bases remaining between them. The CDR3 DNA reads TGTGCCTGGAGCGTTACAGGGCCGGACGGCTACACCTTC. Protein: CAWSVTGPDGYTF. Drawing the rest from reference TRBV30 and TRBJ1-2, the complete variable domain is SQTIHQWPATLVQPVGSPLSLECTVEGTSNPNLYWYRQAAGRGLQLLFYSVGIGQISSEVPQNLSASRPQDRQFILSSKKLLLSDSGFYLCAWSVTGPDGYTFGSGTRLTVV.

V usage is TRBV28 and J usage is TRBJ1-2; tentatively, D is TRBD1 (6 bases). Germline V CDR1 and CDR2: MDHEN, SYDVKM. The V end was cut by 5 bases, the J end by 10 bases, with 14 bases between. The CDR3 length is 12 residues. The CDR3 here is CASSIGTLDYTF. DNA of the CDR3: TGTGCCAGCAGTATCGGGACACTCGACTACACCTTC.

A few counts support this clone. CDR3 region: CASSLQGNSPLHF. The DNA for the CDR3 is TGTGCCAGCAGTTTGCAGGGAAATTCACCCCTCCACTTT. V gene TRBV12-3 or TRBV12-4 combines with J gene TRBJ1-6, with D possibly being TRBD1 (5 bases). With 3 bases removed from V and 7 bases from J, the gap between germline ends came to 7 bases. The CDR3 is made up of 13 amino acids.

This rearrangement joins TRBV28 to TRBJ2-7, with 13 bases lining up with TRBD2. Germline CDR1 is MDHEN and CDR2 is SYDVKM. The V gene end was trimmed by 5 bases and the J gene end by 0 bases; junction bases not matched to a gene: 4. The CDR3 loop spans 16 amino acids. The CDR3 sequence: CASSHRLAGGSYEQYF. In nucleotides, the CDR3 is TGTGCCAGCAGTCATCGACTAGCGGGAGGCTCCTACGAGCAGTACTTC.

The chain uses TRBV10-3 and TRBJ1-2; weak D call: TRBD1 (5 bases). CDR1 and CDR2 from the germline V gene are ENHRY and SYGVKD. Trimming took off 0 bases at V and 4 bases at J, with 18 bases between the two ends. This CDR3 has 17 amino acids. CDR3 amino acids: CAISESTSPQGGYGYTF. The CDR3 DNA follows: TGTGCCATCAGTGAGTCTACTTCCCCCCAGGGCGGCTATGGCTACACCTTC.

This chain connects TRBV19 to TRBJ1-5; D is perhaps TRBD1 (6 bases). The CDR3 contains 14 residues. Between the trimmed V and J ends, which lost 5 bases and 0 bases, there was a span of 8 bases. Germline loops: CDR1 LNHDA, CDR2 SQIVND (reference sequence). CDR3 sequence: CASSGQNSNQPQHF. CDR3 in DNA: TGTGCCAGTAGTGGACAGAATAGCAATCAGCCCCAGCATTTT.

The rearrangement joins TRBV29-1 to TRBJ1-2; 8 bases match TRBD1. The J segment lost 4 bases and the V segment lost 5 bases, leaving 15 bases of the junction unmatched. This CDR3 contains 16 residues. The V gene's germline CDR1 is SQVTM and CDR2 ANQGSEA. The CDR3 here is CSVRLAAQGVSYGYTF. The DNA of the CDR3 is TGCAGCGTTCGACTAGCCGCACAGGGGGTCAGCTATGGCTACACCTTC.

This rearrangement joins TRBV6-5 to TRBJ1-1, with 7 bases matching TRBD1. V gave up 4 bases and J gave up 8 bases; unmatched junction bases: 7. Germline loops: CDR1 MNHEY, CDR2 SVGAGI. CDR3 length equals 13 residues. As DNA, the CDR3 is TGTGCCAGCAGTTCAGGGGGTAGATCGGAAGCTTTCTTT. It yields the protein CASSSGGRSEAFF.

The genes are TRBV5-1 and TRBJ2-3, with D possibly being TRBD1 (5 bases). V was cut by 2 bases and J by 4 bases, with 14 bases left in between. This CDR3 has 15 amino acids. Germline CDR1 reads SGHRS; CDR2 reads YFSETQ. The CDR3 DNA reads as TGCGCCAGCAGCTTAAGGGGTCTAGACCCAGATACGCAGTATTTT. This encodes CASSLRGLDPDTQYF. The full variable domain, in which reference TRBV5-1 and TRBJ2-3 provide the parts outside the CDR3, is KAGVTQTPRYLIKTRGQQVTLSCSPISGHRSVSWYQQTPGQGLQFLFEYFSETQRNKGNFPGRFSGRQFSNSRSEMNVSTLELGDSALYLCASSLRGLDPDTQYFGPGTRLTVL.

The genes are TRBV2 and TRBJ1-2, with D perhaps matching TRBD1 (5 bases). Between the trimmed V and J ends, which lost 3 bases and 2 bases, there was a span of 13 bases. Germline V gene data show CDR1 as SNHLY and CDR2 as FYNNEI. This CDR3 comprises 15 residues. The CDR3 is CASSEPGGWNYGYTF. CDR3 in DNA: TGTGCCAGCAGTGAGCCGGGGGGTTGGAACTATGGCTACACCTTC.

The gene calls are TRBV5-6 and TRBJ2-1, with 7 nucleotides matching TRBD2. V lost 2 bases to trimming and J lost 1 base; unmatched junction nucleotides: 0. Germline V CDR1 and CDR2: SGHDT, YYEEEE. The CDR3 covers 14 residues. The CDR3 sequence is CASSFGGSYNEQFF. CDR3 DNA: TGTGCCAGCAGCTTCGGGGGGTCCTACAATGAGCAGTTCTTC.

The chain links TRBV19 to TRBJ2-5, with no clear D. The germline V gene has CDR1 LNHDA and CDR2 SQIVND (reference sequence). The V gene lost 4 bases and the J gene lost 4 bases, with 10 bases spanning the gap. This CDR3 spans 13 amino acids. The CDR3 loop reads CASSRTSRETQYF. Here the CDR3 DNA reads TGTGCCAGTAGTAGAACTTCAAGAGAGACCCAGTACTTC.

The genes are TRBV9 and TRBJ2-2, with D uncertain. V lost 3 bases to trimming and J lost 6 bases, with 9 bases between them. The CDR3 covers 13 residues. Germline CDR1 SGDLS, CDR2 YYNGEE. DNA for the CDR3: TGTGCCAGCAGCGCCCTAAGCCCCGGGGAGCTGTTTTTT. It is translated as CASSALSPGELFF.

This rearrangement joins TRBV9 to TRBJ2-3; possibly TRBD2 for D (5 bases). Trimming took 0 bases from V and 2 from J, leaving 10 bases between them. The CDR3 has 15 amino acids. Germline-derived CDR1 and CDR2 are SGDLS and YYNGEE. The CDR3 nucleotides read TGTGCCAGCAGCGTAGAGGCAGCGGACACAGATACGCAGTATTTT. Protein product: CASSVEAADTDTQYF. The entire variable domain, with the rest obtained from reference TRBV9 and TRBJ2-3, is as follows: DSGVTQTPKHLITATGQRVTLRCSPRSGDLSVYWYQQSLDQGLQFLIQYYNGEERAKGNILERFSAQQFPDLHSELNLSSLELGDSALYFCASSVEAADTDTQYFGPGTRLTVL.

This clone was seen once. The chain employs TRBV7-3 and TRBJ2-2, with no clear D. The length of the CDR3 is 18 residues. The germline gives CDR1 SGHTA, CDR2 FQGTGA. The V gene lost 2 bases and the J gene lost 4 bases, with 20 bases spanning the gap. The CDR3: CASSLDPGASPGTGELFF. CDR3 in DNA: TGTGCCAGCAGCTTAGACCCCGGTGCCTCCCCGGGCACCGGGGAGCTGTTTTTT.

The chain employs TRBV30 and TRBJ1-3, with 7 bases aligning to TRBD1. This CDR3 contains 14 residues. Germline lookup yields CDR1 GTSNPN and CDR2 SVGIG (reference sequence). Trimming cost V 1 base and J 2 bases; bases outside gene matches: 2. The CDR3 is CAWSGTGTGNTIYF. As DNA, the CDR3 is TGTGCCTGGAGTGGGACAGGTACTGGAAACACCATATATTTT.

The chain combines TRBV5-3 with TRBJ1-5, with D perhaps matching TRBD1 (5 bases). TRBV5-3 belongs to the ORF category, with a function that is uncertain. V was shortened by 8 bases and J by 2 bases, with 17 bases between the two germline ends. The CDR3 has 15 amino acids. This chain's CDR3 is CARPKGYEGNQPQHF. CDR3 sequence (DNA): TGTGCCAGGCCTAAGGGGTACGAGGGCAATCAGCCCCAGCATTTT.

The gene calls are TRBV15 and TRBJ1-1, with a possible D match to TRBD1 (6 bases). This CDR3 is built from 12 residues. In germline, CDR1 is LNHNV, CDR2 YYDKDF (reference sequence). Trimming pared 8 bases from V and 8 bases from J, leaving 15 bases between. The CDR3 reads CATRAGAKEAFF. CDR3 coding DNA: TGTGCCACCCGGGCGGGGGCGAAGGAAGCTTTCTTT.

V usage is TRBV27 and J usage is TRBJ1-5; 7 nucleotides line up with TRBD1. In germline, CDR1 is MNHEY, CDR2 SMNVEV (reference sequence). The V gene end was trimmed by 3 bases and the J gene end by 2 bases; junction bases not matched to a gene: 4. The CDR3 is made up of 15 amino acids. The CDR3 sequence is CASSFSGTGNQPQHF. The DNA for the CDR3 is TGTGCCAGCAGTTTCTCCGGGACAGGCAATCAGCCCCAGCATTTT.